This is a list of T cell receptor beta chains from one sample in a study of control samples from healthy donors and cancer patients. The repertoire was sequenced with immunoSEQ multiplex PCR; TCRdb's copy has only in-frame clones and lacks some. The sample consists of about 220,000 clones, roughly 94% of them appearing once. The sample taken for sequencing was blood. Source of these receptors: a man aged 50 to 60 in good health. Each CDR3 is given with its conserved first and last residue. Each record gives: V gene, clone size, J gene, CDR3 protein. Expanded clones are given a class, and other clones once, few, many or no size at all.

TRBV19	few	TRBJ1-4	CASSMTPDTLREKLFF
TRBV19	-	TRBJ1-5	CASKRAEDQPQHF
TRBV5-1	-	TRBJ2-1	CASSLQGRGTGREQFF
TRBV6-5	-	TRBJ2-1	CASTTGPSYNEQFF
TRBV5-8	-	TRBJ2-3	CASSRTPSASTDTQYF
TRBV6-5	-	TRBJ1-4	CASSYQGGEKLFF
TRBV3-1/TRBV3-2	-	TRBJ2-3	CASSHLAGGTDTQYF
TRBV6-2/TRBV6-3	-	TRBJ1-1	CASSYSAGTANTEAFF
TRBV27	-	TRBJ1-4	CASSSQGDGKLFF
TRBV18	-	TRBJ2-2	CASSPALAGATGELFF
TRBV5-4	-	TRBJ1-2	CASSLSDRVGYTF
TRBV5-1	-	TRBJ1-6	CASSSRAVHNSPLHF
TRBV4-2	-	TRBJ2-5	CASSQEGTGAQETQYF
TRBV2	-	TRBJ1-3	CAGNHRSSGNTIYF
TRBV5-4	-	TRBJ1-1	CASSRDSIYTEAFF
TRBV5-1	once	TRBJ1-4	CASSLGRGDATNEKLFF
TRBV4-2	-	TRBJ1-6	CASSQDGWVLTLHF
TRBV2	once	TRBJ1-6	CASSERGRNNSPLHF
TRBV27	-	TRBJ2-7	CASSLDLGGQIYEQYF
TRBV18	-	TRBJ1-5	CASSLLAGRDQPQHF
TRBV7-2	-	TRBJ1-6	CASSLDRGHEGNSPLHF
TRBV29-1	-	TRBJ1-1	CTLALNTEAFF
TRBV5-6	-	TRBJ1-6	CASSLGTISPLHF
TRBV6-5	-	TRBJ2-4	CASSLRGPRDIQYF
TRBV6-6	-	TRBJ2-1	CASSRVRDEQFF
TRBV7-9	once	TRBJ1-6	CASSPDGRGYNSPLHF
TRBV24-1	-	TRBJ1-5	CATSDSSYSNQPQHF
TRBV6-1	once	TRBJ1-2	CASSETGNYGYTF
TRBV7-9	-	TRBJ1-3	CASSYSISGNTIYF
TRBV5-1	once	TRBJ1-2	CASSRTGNEIYGYTF
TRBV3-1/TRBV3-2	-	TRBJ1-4	CASSQRQGDEKLFF
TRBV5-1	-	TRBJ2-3	CASSLASLVDADTQYF
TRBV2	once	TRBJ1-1	CACSPNTEAFF